These 22 T cell receptor beta chains originate from one sample sequenced in a study of shared clonotypes between healthy human individuals. Clones were sequenced by immunoSEQ multiplex PCR, and TCRdb holds only the in-frame ones, with some missing. The data show millions of clones, 85% to 95% seen once. The sequenced material came from naive CD4+ T cells sorted from blood. Subset described: CD45RA+ positively selected. The source of these receptors is a man aged 18 to 35 in good health.

The CDR3 sequence: CAISEGPATNEKLFF. CDR3 in DNA: TGTGCCATCAGTGAGGGGCCGGCAACTAATGAAAAACTGTTTTTT. This chain links TRBV10-3 with TRBJ1-4; no definite D call. Trimming cost V 2 bases and J 0 bases, with 7 bases left between them. The CDR3 is 15 amino acids. Germline-derived CDR1 and CDR2 are ENHRY and SYGVKD.

The rearrangement joins TRBV7-2 to TRBJ1-6; TRBD1 might be the D (6 bases). V shed 2 bases and J shed 9 bases, with 11 bases lying between them. Germline V CDR1 and CDR2: SGHTA, FQGNSA. This CDR3 has 14 residues. The CDR3 loop reads CASSLNQGTSPLHF. CDR3 bases: TGTGCCAGCAGCTTAAATCAGGGGACTTCACCCCTCCACTTT.

As concerns this clone: Within the sample, other DNA sequences also encode this same CDR3. J is TRBJ2-3 and V is TRBV9, with 7 bases fitting TRBD2. Germline loops: CDR1 SGDLS, CDR2 YYNGEE. The CDR3 is 12 residues long. V was pared by 3 bases and J by 5 bases, with 0 bases of the junction left unmatched. CDR3 loop: CASSASGDTQYF. Written as DNA, the CDR3 is TGTGCCAGCAGCGCTAGCGGAGATACGCAGTATTTT.

The J gene is TRBJ1-2, the V gene TRBV10-2; D perhaps matches TRBD1 (5 bases). V lost 3 bases to trimming and J lost 7 bases, with 12 bases between them. CDR1 is WSHSY and CDR2 is SAAADI in the germline V gene. This CDR3 spans 13 amino acids. The CDR3: CASSDYRTPGYTF. The DNA of the CDR3 is TGCGCCAGCAGTGATTACAGGACCCCTGGCTACACCTTC.

With regard to this clone: Other DNA sequences in this sample translate to the same CDR3. V usage is TRBV6-5 and J usage is TRBJ1-1, with D uncertain. CDR3 size: 13 residues. Germline lookup yields CDR1 MNHEY and CDR2 SVGAGI. With 4 bases removed from V and 0 bases from J, the gap between germline ends came to 6 bases. The CDR3 is CASSWALNTEAFF. In DNA form, the CDR3 reads TGTGCCAGCAGTTGGGCCTTGAACACTGAAGCTTTCTTT.

The CDR3 DNA reads as TGCGCCAGCAGCTTGACTCATCCGAAAGAGACCCAGTACTTC. Encoded protein: CASSLTHPKETQYF. The chain recombines TRBV5-1 with TRBJ2-5; D not resolved. Germline V CDR1 and CDR2: SGHRS, YFSETQ. The CDR3 is 14 residues long. V dropped 1 base and J dropped 3 bases, with 10 bases sitting between them.

The chain recombines TRBV28 with TRBJ2-1; TRBD1 might be the D (6 bases). The CDR3 consists of 12 residues. Trimming left V 3 bases short and J 15 bases short, with 15 bases between. The germline CDR1 and CDR2 sequences are MDHEN and SYDVKM. The CDR3 is CASSLVGASSFF. The CDR3 DNA reads TGTGCCAGCAGTTTGGTGGGGGCCAGTTCGTTCTTC.

The genes are TRBV5-1 and TRBJ1-3, with D possibly matching TRBD1 (5 bases). Looked up from germline, CDR1 is SGHRS and CDR2 is YFSETQ. CDR3 length equals 13 residues. Trimming took off 7 bases at V and 2 bases at J, with 10 bases between the two ends. CDR3 residues: CASRTDTGNTIYF. CDR3 nucleotide sequence: TGCGCCAGCCGGACGGACACTGGAAACACCATATATTTT.

The chain couples TRBV5-1 to TRBJ2-3; 12 positions match TRBD2. The V segment lost 3 bases and the J segment 3 bases; nucleotides outside the gene matches: 5. CDR3 length: 16 residues. Germline V gene lookup returns CDR1 SGHRS and CDR2 YFSETQ. This CDR3 is CASSSSTSGRTDTQYF. The DNA of the CDR3 is TGCGCCAGCAGCTCCTCGACTAGCGGGAGAACAGATACGCAGTATTTT.

The gene calls are TRBV12-5 and TRBJ2-3, with D hard to call. The length of the CDR3 is 11 residues. Germline assignment: CDR1 LGHNT and CDR2 FRNRAP. With 5 bases removed from V and 7 bases from J, the gap between germline ends came to 7 bases. The CDR3 is CASGTGHTQYF. In nucleotides, the CDR3 is TGTGCTAGTGGTACCGGACATACGCAGTATTTT.

With regard to this clone: The identical CDR3 is also encoded by other nucleotide sequences in the sample. The chain has TRBV5-1 and TRBJ2-2; D unresolved. V was clipped by 5 bases and J by 1 base, with 6 bases between them. Germline lookup yields CDR1 SGHRS and CDR2 YFSETQ. The CDR3 is 13 amino acids. As DNA, the CDR3 is TGCGCCAGCAGTACAGAGAACACCGGGGAGCTGTTTTTT. Its protein is CASSTENTGELFF.

This chain joins TRBV19 and TRBJ1-4; unclear D gene. The CDR3 covers 13 residues. V lost 3 bases and J 8 bases, leaving 10 bases between the germline ends. Germline loops: CDR1 LNHDA, CDR2 SQIVND (reference sequence). The CDR3 sequence: CASSMAVGEKLFF. Here the CDR3 DNA reads TGTGCCAGTAGTATGGCAGTGGGCGAAAAACTGTTTTTT. Based on the CDR3 plus reference TRBV19 and TRBJ1-4, the full variable domain is DGGITQSPKYLFRKEGQNVTLSCEQNLNHDAMYWYRQDPGQGLRLIYYSQIVNDFQKGDIAEGYSVSREKKESFPLTVTSAQKNPTAFYLCASSMAVGEKLFFGSGTQLSVL.

Points on this clone: The same CDR3 arises from other DNA sequences in this sample as well. The DNA of the CDR3 is TGTGCCAGCAGTGAAGCTGGGGGCTATGGCTACACCTTC. The encoded protein is CASSEAGGYGYTF. The chain combines TRBV6-1 with TRBJ1-2; D is perhaps TRBD1 (5 bases). The V and J ends lost 0 bases and 4 bases respectively, with 6 bases between them. The CDR3 contains 13 residues. Germline CDR1 is MNHNS and CDR2 is SASEGT.

The genes are TRBV4-3 and TRBJ1-2; tentatively, D is TRBD1 (5 bases). In germline, CDR1 is LGHNA, CDR2 YSLEER. The length of the CDR3 is 14 residues. The germline V and J ends were trimmed by 0 bases and 4 bases, with 9 bases remaining between them. CDR3 sequence (DNA): TGCGCCAGCAGCCAAGATCGGGGCGGCTATGGCTACACCTTC. Amino acids: CASSQDRGGYGYTF.

V is TRBV5-4 and J is TRBJ1-3, with 10 bases aligning to TRBD1. CDR1 is SGHNT and CDR2 is YYREEE in the germline V gene (reference sequence). The CDR3 runs 17 residues. The trim removed 4 bases at V and 4 bases at J, leaving 11 bases unmatched. CDR3 DNA: TGTGCCAGCAGCCTCGGTCCCGGGACAGGGGACGGAAACACCATATATTTT. As protein: CASSLGPGTGDGNTIYF.

This clone was recorded once. The chain recombines TRBV11-2 with TRBJ2-5, with TRBD2 identical over 9 bases. The CDR3 is 18 amino acids. Trimming took 2 bases from V and 2 from J; bases not matched to a gene: 12. The germline V gene has CDR1 SGHAT and CDR2 FQNNGV. The DNA of the CDR3 is TGTGCCAGCAGCTTACCGAAACCGCTAGCGGGGAGACAAGAGACCCAGTACTTC. Translation: CASSLPKPLAGRQETQYF.

This clone came up a few times. This chain connects TRBV5-1 to TRBJ2-1; D remains ambiguous. Trimming removed 2 bases at V and 8 bases at J, with 17 bases between. Germline loops: CDR1 SGHRS, CDR2 YFSETQ. CDR3 length: 15 residues. DNA for the CDR3: TGCGCCAGCAGCTTTTCTTTTGGGTACAAGGATGAGCAGTTCTTC. Translated, it gives CASSFSFGYKDEQFF.

V gene TRBV5-6 combines with J gene TRBJ1-2; 8 bases map to TRBD1. V lost 5 bases to trimming and J lost 4 bases; unmatched junction nucleotides: 4. CDR1 SGHDT and CDR2 YYEEEE come from the germline V gene. The CDR3 has 13 amino acids. In DNA form, the CDR3 reads TGTGCCAGCAGACAGGGACAGGCCTATGGCTACACCTTC. This translates into CASRQGQAYGYTF.

This clone occurred once. The chain carries TRBV5-4 and TRBJ2-7; D is ambiguous. V was clipped by 0 bases and J by 6 bases, with 10 bases between them. The CDR3 extends over 13 amino acids. CDR1 and CDR2 from the germline V gene are SGHNT and YYREEE (reference sequence). The chain's CDR3 is CASSLAERSEQYF. The CDR3 bases are TGTGCCAGCAGCTTGGCCGAAAGGAGCGAGCAGTACTTC.

The V call is TRBV19, the J call TRBJ2-7; possible D gene TRBD2, 5 bases. The V end lost 8 bases, the J end lost 4 bases, and 15 bases lay between the germline ends. This CDR3 is 13 amino acids long. The germline gives CDR1 LNHDA, CDR2 SQIVND (reference sequence). The CDR3: CASSPASFYEQYF. As DNA, the CDR3 is TGTGCCAGTTCACCGGCTAGCTTTTACGAGCAGTACTTC. Complete variable domain (other parts from reference TRBV19 and TRBJ2-7): DGGITQSPKYLFRKEGQNVTLSCEQNLNHDAMYWYRQDPGQGLRLIYYSQIVNDFQKGDIAEGYSVSREKKESFPLTVTSAQKNPTAFYLCASSPASFYEQYFGPGTRLTVT.

V gene TRBV5-4 combines with J gene TRBJ2-1; D possibly corresponds to TRBD2 (5 bases). In germline, CDR1 is SGHNT, CDR2 YYREEE (reference sequence). The CDR3 contains 14 residues. V was pared by 0 bases and J by 7 bases, with 11 bases between. CDR3 loop: CASSLDLASNEQFF. The DNA of the CDR3 is TGTGCCAGCAGCTTGGATTTAGCGTCAAATGAGCAGTTCTTC.

The chain carries TRBV4-1 and TRBJ2-7; D may be TRBD1 (5 bases). The CDR3 is made up of 15 amino acids. V was clipped by 0 bases and J by 2 bases, with 11 bases between them. Per the germline V gene, CDR1 is MGHRA and CDR2 is YSYEKL. CDR3 sequence (DNA): TGCGCCAGCAGCCAAGATTGGCAGGGTCCCTACGAGCAGTACTTC. Its protein is CASSQDWQGPYEQYF.